Following are 5 T cell receptor beta chains from one sample sequenced in a study of cytomegalovirus exposure and HLA in healthy donors. The PCR made use of 60 Vbeta and 13 Jbeta primers. TCRdb's table, derived via immunoSEQ multiplex PCR, lists solely in-frame clones and lacks some. The data show some 170,000 clones, around 85% seen once. What was sequenced was PBMCs. The receptors were gathered from a man aged 35 to 55 in good health and CMV-seronegative.

The chain joins TRBV2 to TRBJ2-7; D possibly corresponds to TRBD2 (5 bases). The germline V and J ends were trimmed by 7 bases and 0 bases, with 13 bases remaining between them. The CDR3 has 14 amino acids. Germline loops: CDR1 SNHLY, CDR2 FYNNEI. CDR3 nucleotides: TGTGCCAGCACCACTAGTCCCAGCTCCTACGAGCAGTACTTC. Its protein product is CASTTSPSSYEQYF. Full variable domain (remainder filled in from reference TRBV2 and TRBJ2-7): EPEVTQTPSHQVTQMGQEVILRCVPISNHLYFYWYRQILGQKVEFLVSFYNNEISEKSEIFDDQFSVERPDGSNFTLKIRSTKLEDSAMYFCASTTSPSSYEQYFGPGTRLTVT.

This clone occurred a few times. DNA for the CDR3: TGTGCCAGCAGTTTTCGATCCGGTTTTGAAAAACTGTTTTTT. Its protein is CASSFRSGFEKLFF. The chain uses TRBV28 and TRBJ1-4; D unclear. The CDR3 runs 14 residues. Germline V gives CDR1 MDHEN, CDR2 SYDVKM. With 3 bases removed from V and 7 bases from J, the gap between germline ends came to 12 bases.

Comment on this clone: A read error may account for a junction end that differs from germline. The chain recombines TRBV7-9 with TRBJ2-2, with 9 bases fitting TRBD1. This CDR3 contains 15 residues. The germline V gene has CDR1 SEHNR and CDR2 FQNEAQ (reference sequence). Here the CDR3 DNA reads TGTTCCAGCAGCTTTGACAGGGGGGGAACCGGGGAGCTGTTTTTT. Protein product: CSSSFDRGGTGELFF.

The chain couples TRBV7-3 to TRBJ2-1; D remains ambiguous. This CDR3 comprises 14 residues. Trimming took 5 bases from V and 3 from J, leaving 11 bases between them. Germline CDR1 is SGHTA and CDR2 is FQGTGA. The CDR3 nucleotides read TGTGCCAGCAGCACCGGCACTAACTACAATGAGCAGTTCTTC. Its protein product is CASSTGTNYNEQFF.

V and J are TRBV5-6 and TRBJ2-7; a weak D match, TRBD2 (6 bases). The ends were cut back, 7 bases at V and 4 bases at J, with 15 bases in the middle. The CDR3 is 13 amino acids. CDR1 is SGHDT and CDR2 is YYEEEE in the germline V gene. CDR3 amino acids: CASRRESPYEQYF. The CDR3 region has the DNA TGTGCCAGCCGGAGGGAGTCCCCATACGAGCAGTACTTC.